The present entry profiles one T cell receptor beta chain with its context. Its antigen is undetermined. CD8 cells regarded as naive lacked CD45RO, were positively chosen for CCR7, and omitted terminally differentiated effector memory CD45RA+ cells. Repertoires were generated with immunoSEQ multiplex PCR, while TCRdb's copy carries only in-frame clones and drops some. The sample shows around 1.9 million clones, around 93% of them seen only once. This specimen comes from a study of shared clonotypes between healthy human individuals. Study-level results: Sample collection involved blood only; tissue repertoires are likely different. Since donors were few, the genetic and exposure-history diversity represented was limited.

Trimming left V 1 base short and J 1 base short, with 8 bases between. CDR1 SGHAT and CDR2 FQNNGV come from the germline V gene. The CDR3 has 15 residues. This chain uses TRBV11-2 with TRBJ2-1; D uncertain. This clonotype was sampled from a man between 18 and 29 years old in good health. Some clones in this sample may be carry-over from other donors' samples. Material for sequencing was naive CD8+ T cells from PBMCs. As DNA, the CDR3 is TGTGCCAGCAGCTTAGTTTTCCGTTCCTACAATGAGCAGTTCTTC. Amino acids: CASSLVFRSYNEQFF.